What follows is one TCR beta chain and its context. Its antigen is undetermined. V was clipped by 4 bases and J by 4 bases; unmatched bases: 13. The CDR3 runs 17 residues. CDR1 is SGHTA, CDR2 FQGNSA, per germline. Every bit of the isolated RNA underwent reverse transcription, so sequencing read expressed TCRB transcripts. Assay used: immunoSEQ multiplex PCR; TCRdb lists only in-frame clones, some missing. Of 350,000 to 450,000 clones in the sample, approximately 13% were seen once. The data are from a study of beta chain features in type 1 diabetes. Study results and caveats: Naive, central memory and Treg TCRB repertoires appeared more alike in patients than in healthy donors.

Researchers reported sorting CD4+ naive, central memory, regulatory and stem cell-like memory cells via CD45RO/CCR7/CD25/CD127/CD95/CD27. V usage is TRBV7-2 and J usage is TRBJ2-1, with 7 positions matching TRBD1. The TCR originated in a young man in good health. Sequencing was done on a sample of naive CD4+ T cells from blood. CDR3 sequence reads: CASSSTSGTEVYNEQFF. In DNA, the CDR3 is TGTGCCAGCAGCTCGACCTCCGGGACAGAAGTATACAATGAGCAGTTCTTC. The full variable domain, rest sourced from reference TRBV7-2 and TRBJ2-1, is GAGVSQSPSNKVTEKGKDVELRCDPISGHTALYWYRQSLGQGLEFLIYFQGNSAPDKSGLPSDRFSAERTGGSVSTLTIQRTQQEDSAVYLCASSSTSGTEVYNEQFFGPGTRLTVL.